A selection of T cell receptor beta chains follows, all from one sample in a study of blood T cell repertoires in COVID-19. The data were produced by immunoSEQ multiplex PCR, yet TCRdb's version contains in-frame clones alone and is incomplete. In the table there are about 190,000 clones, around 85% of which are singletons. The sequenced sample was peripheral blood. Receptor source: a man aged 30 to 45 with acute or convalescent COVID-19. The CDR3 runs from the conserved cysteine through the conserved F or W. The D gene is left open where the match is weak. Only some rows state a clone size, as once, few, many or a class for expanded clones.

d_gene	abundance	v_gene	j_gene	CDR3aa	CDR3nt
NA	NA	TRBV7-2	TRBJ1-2	CASSTRGGVKAGYTF	TGTGCCAGCAGCACAAGGGGGGGTGTAAAGGCTGGCTACACCTTC
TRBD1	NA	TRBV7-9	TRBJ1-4	CASSEGQGNEKLFF	TGTGCCAGCAGCGAGGGACAGGGTAATGAAAAACTGTTTTTT
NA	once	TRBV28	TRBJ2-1	CASSFSGLGNEQFF	TGTGCCAGCAGTTTTTCGGGTTTGGGCAATGAGCAGTTCTTC
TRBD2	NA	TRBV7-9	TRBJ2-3	CASSQGLAGTDTQYF	TGTGCCAGCAGCCAAGGACTAGCGGGCACAGATACGCAGTATTTT
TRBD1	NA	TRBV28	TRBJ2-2	CASWPGQANTGELFF	TGTGCCAGCTGGCCTGGACAGGCCAACACCGGGGAGCTGTTTTTT
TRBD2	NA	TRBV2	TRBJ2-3	CASSPRWVAGPLTNTQYF	TGTGCCAGCAGCCCCAGATGGGTAGCGGGGCCTCTCACGAATACGCAGTATTTT
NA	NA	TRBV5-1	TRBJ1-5	CASSPDGGGNQPQHF	TGCGCCAGCAGCCCAGACGGGGGAGGCAATCAGCCCCAGCATTTT
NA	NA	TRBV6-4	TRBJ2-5	CASSDRAGQETQYF	TGTGCCAGCAGTGACCGGGCGGGGCAAGAGACCCAGTACTTC
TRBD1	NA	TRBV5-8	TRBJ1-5	CASSRQGESNQPQHF	TGTGCCAGCAGCCGACAGGGAGAAAGCAATCAGCCCCAGCATTTT
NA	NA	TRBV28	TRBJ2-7	CATQPTTILHEQYF	TGTGCCACACAACCCACAACAATTCTTCACGAGCAGTACTTC
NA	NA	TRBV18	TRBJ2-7	CASSRASGGEQYF	TGTGCCAGCTCACGGGCCAGCGGTGGCGAGCAGTACTTC
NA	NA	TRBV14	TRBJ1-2	CASSQVGARWNYGYTF	TGTGCCAGCAGCCAAGTTGGGGCCAGATGGAACTATGGCTACACCTTC
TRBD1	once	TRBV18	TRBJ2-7	CASSPKLRDRVSISYEQYF	TGTGCCAGCTCACCAAAACTCCGGGACAGGGTGTCCATCTCCTACGAGCAGTACTTC
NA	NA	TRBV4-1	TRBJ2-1	CASSLRRAGNEQFF	TGCGCCAGCAGCCTTCGCCGGGCGGGCAATGAGCAGTTCTTC
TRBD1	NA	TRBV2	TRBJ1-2	CASSDPRQGPNGYTF	TGTGCCAGCAGTGACCCCCGACAGGGTCCAAATGGCTACACCTTC
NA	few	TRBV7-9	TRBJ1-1	CASSPMGGVGTEAFF	TGTGCCAGCAGCCCAATGGGGGGGGTTGGAACTGAAGCTTTCTTT
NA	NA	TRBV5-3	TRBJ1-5	CARSLFRGEHNQPQHF	TGTGCCAGAAGCTTGTTTCGGGGAGAACACAATCAGCCCCAGCATTTT
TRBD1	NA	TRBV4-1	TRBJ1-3	CASSQGGQGAGNTIYF	TGCGCCAGCAGCCAGGGGGGACAGGGGGCTGGAAACACCATATATTTT
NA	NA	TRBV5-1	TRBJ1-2	CASSLALDYGYTF	TGCGCCAGCAGCTTGGCCCTCGACTATGGCTACACCTTC
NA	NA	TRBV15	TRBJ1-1	CATSRAHGSFEAFF	TGTGCCACCAGCAGAGCTCACGGTTCCTTTGAAGCTTTCTTT
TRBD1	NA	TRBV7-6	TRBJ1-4	CASSPLGGGEKLFF	TGTGCCAGCAGCCCCCTAGGGGGCGGTGAAAAACTGTTTTTT
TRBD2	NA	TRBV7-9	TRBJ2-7	CASSINFGTSGYLYEQYF	TGTGCCAGCAGCATAAACTTCGGGACTAGCGGGTACCTGTACGAGCAGTACTTC
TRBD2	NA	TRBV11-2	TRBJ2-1	CASSTPGLVHNEQFF	TGTGCCAGCTCGACACCGGGACTAGTTCACAATGAGCAGTTCTTC
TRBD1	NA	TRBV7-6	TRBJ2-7	CASSSPTRDREGYEQYF	TGTGCCAGCAGCTCACCTACCCGGGACAGGGAGGGCTACGAGCAGTACTTC
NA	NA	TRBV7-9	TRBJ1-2	CASSGTNYGYTF	TGTGCCAGCAGCGGGACAAACTATGGCTACACCTTC
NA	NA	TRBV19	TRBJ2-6	CASRRGGSGANVLTF	TGTGCCAGTAGGAGAGGAGGTTCTGGGGCCAACGTCCTGACTTTC
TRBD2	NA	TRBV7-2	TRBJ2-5	CASSKSSGGLGETQYF	TGTGCCAGCAGCAAATCTAGCGGGGGGTTGGGAGAGACCCAGTACTTC
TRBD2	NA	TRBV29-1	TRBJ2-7	CSVGSGGVREQYF	TGCAGCGTCGGCTCGGGGGGGGTTAGGGAGCAGTACTTC
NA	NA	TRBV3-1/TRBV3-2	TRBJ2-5	CASSQVLETRRRKETQYF	TGTGCCAGCAGCCAAGTGCTAGAAACCCGGAGAAGAAAAGAGACCCAGTACTTC
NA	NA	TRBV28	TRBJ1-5	CASSPILTGRNQPQHF	TGTGCCAGCAGTCCCATCTTGACAGGACGCAATCAGCCCCAGCATTTT
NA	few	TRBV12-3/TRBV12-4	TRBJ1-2	CASSLPGKRGYTF	TGTGCCAGCAGTTTGCCAGGGAAGCGTGGCTACACCTTC
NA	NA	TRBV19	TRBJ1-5	CASSNRDGRFYSNQPQHF	TGTGCCAGCTCAAACAGAGACGGAAGATTTTATAGCAATCAGCCCCAGCATTTT
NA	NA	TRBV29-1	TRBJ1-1	CSVDSPGNTEAFF	TGCAGCGTCGACAGTCCAGGAAACACTGAAGCTTTCTTT
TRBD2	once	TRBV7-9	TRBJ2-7	CASSLGGGAHEQYF	TGTGCCAGCAGCTTAGGCGGGGGTGCCCACGAGCAGTACTTC